This is a list of T cell receptor beta chains from one sample in a study of tumor-infiltrating lymphocytes in primary liver carcinoma. TCRdb reprocessed the multiplex PCR reads via MiXCR and lists one record per CDR3 protein. The profile shows 310,000 or so distinct CDR3 sequences, 65% of them singletons. The material sequenced was peripheral blood. Every receptor here comes from a man aged 35 to 55 with primary liver carcinoma and hepatitis B virus infection. CDR3s include the opening cysteine and the closing phenylalanine or tryptophan. The D gene is left open where the match is weak. A clone size is listed for some rows: how often the clone was seen (once, few, many), or a class if it is expanded.

clone_size | j_call | d_call | v_call | cdr3_nt | cdr3_aa
many | TRBJ2-1 | - | TRBV4-2 | TGTGCCAGCAGCCCTACTTGGGGTTCCGACGGGAGCCCCCGCGATGAGCAGTTCTTC | CASSPTWGSDGSPRDEQFF
- | TRBJ2-3 | TRBD2 | TRBV11-2 | TGTGCCAGCACCCGGAGGCCCAGCGGGATGCATGGAGATACGCAGTATTTT | CASTRRPSGMHGDTQYF
many | TRBJ1-3 | TRBD1 | TRBV29-1 | TGCAGCGTTGAAGATCAGACTGGTACAGGGGCGGGAAACACCATATATTTT | CSVEDQTGTGAGNTIYF
few | TRBJ2-2 | TRBD2 | TRBV6-6 | TGTGCCAGCAGTTTAGCGGGAGGGGCGAACACCGGGGAGCTGTTTTTT | CASSLAGGANTGELFF
- | TRBJ2-7 | TRBD2 | TRBV4-3 | TGCGTCAGCAGCAAGACGGCGCCTAGCGGGAGTGCGCCCTACGAGCAGTACTTC | CVSSKTAPSGSAPYEQYF
- | TRBJ2-5 | TRBD1 | TRBV10-3 | TGTGCCATCATCTCGACAGGGGGACGAGAGACTCAGTACTTC | CAIISTGGRETQYF
- | TRBJ1-1 | - | TRBV11-2 | TGTTCCAGCAGCTTAGCTTACAGTGGGACGGGAACTGAAGCTTTCTTT | CSSSLAYSGTGTEAFF
- | TRBJ2-1 | - | TRBV5-5 | TGTGCCAGCAGCTCTTTGTCCCCTGATTACACTTTTAATGAGCAGTTCTTC | CASSSLSPDYTFNEQFF
many | TRBJ1-1 | TRBD1 | TRBV7-9 | TGTGCCAGCAGCACACGGACAGGGGCGAACACTGAAGCTTTCTTT | CASSTRTGANTEAFF
many | TRBJ2-7 | - | TRBV6-1 | TGTGCCAGCAGTGAACGTAGTTACTCCTACGAGCAGTACTTC | CASSERSYSYEQYF
- | TRBJ2-1 | TRBD2 | TRBV11-2 | TGTGCCATCAGCGTGACCGGGACTAGCGGCGGCAATGAGCAGTTCTTC | CAISVTGTSGGNEQFF
many | TRBJ2-7 | - | TRBV29-1 | TGCAGCGTTGAACGTGGCTACGAGCAGTACTTC | CSVERGYEQYF
- | TRBJ2-4 | - | TRBV29-1 | TGCAGCGTCGCTGAAGGGGGATCGGGTCTTAACATTCAGTACTTC | CSVAEGGSGLNIQYF
many | TRBJ2-3 | - | TRBV4-2 | TGTGCCAGTAGCCAAGGGGGTCGAACAGATACGCAGTATTTT | CASSQGGRTDTQYF
- | TRBJ2-7 | TRBD2 | TRBV6-5 | TGTGCCAGCAGTTACGGGGGGGGTAGCGGGAGCTTAATGTACGAGCAGTACTTC | CASSYGGGSGSLMYEQYF
- | TRBJ2-2 | TRBD1 | TRBV11-1 | TGTGCCATCAGCTTATTGCGGACAGGGGTTTTCGGGGAGTTGTTTTTT | CAISLLRTGVFGELFF
few | TRBJ2-7 | TRBD1 | TRBV12-5 | TGTGCTAGTGGGCCCGTCGACAGGGACTACGAGCAGTACTTC | CASGPVDRDYEQYF
- | TRBJ1-5 | - | TRBV11-1 | TGCGCCAGCAGCTTCGGACAATATCAGCCCCAGCATTTT | CASSFGQYQPQHF
- | TRBJ2-5 | TRBD1 | TRBV7-2 | TGTGCCAGCAGCTTATACAGGGGTGGGGGAGAGACCCAGTACTTC | CASSLYRGGGETQYF
- | TRBJ2-7 | - | TRBV5-5 | TGTGCCAGCAGCTTGGCCTGGGGGCAGTCCGAGCAGTACTTC | CASSLAWGQSEQYF
- | TRBJ1-2 | TRBD1 | TRBV7-8 | TGTGCCAGCAGCCAGGGGGGGCGAACAATCGGCTATGGCTACACCTTC | CASSQGGRTIGYGYTF
- | TRBJ2-6 | - | TRBV4-1 | TGCGCCAGCAGAGTGTCCGCGGGAAGGTCCCGAATGGGTAGGGGGGCCAACGTCCTGACTTTC | CASRVSAGRSRMGRGANVLTF
- | TRBJ2-3 | - | TRBV30 | TGTGCCTGGCAATCACAGGAGGCTAGGAGGTATTTT | CAWQSQEARRYF
few | TRBJ2-1 | TRBD2 | TRBV14 | TGTGCCAGCAGCCCTATTACCGGGACTAGCGGGAGTGATGAGCAGTTCTTC | CASSPITGTSGSDEQFF
- | TRBJ2-7 | TRBD2 | TRBV11-3 | TGTGCCAGAAACTTAGTACGTAGCGGGAAGTACGAGCAGTACTTC | CARNLVRSGKYEQYF
- | TRBJ2-1 | - | TRBV29-1 | TGCAGCGCTAAACCCGACATGGTTGAGCAGTTCTTC | CSAKPDMVEQFF
- | TRBJ2-7 | - | TRBV11-2 | TGTGCCAGCAGCTTCGATTTGGAGGGGAGATACGAGCAGTACTTC | CASSFDLEGRYEQYF
once | TRBJ2-7 | - | TRBV4-2 | TGTGTCAGCAGCCAAGATGAAGGCGGTCTCTGTGGCGAGCAGTACTTC | CVSSQDEGGLCGEQYF
- | TRBJ2-1 | - | TRBV11-2 | TGTGCCAGCAGCTTATACCGGCTAGTGATGGGGTTCTTC | CASSLYRLVMGFF
- | TRBJ2-1 | TRBD2 | TRBV12-3/TRBV12-4 | TGTGTCTGCAGTTCCCTTGGACTAGCGAGAAACAATGAGCAGTTCTTC | CVCSSLGLARNNEQFF
- | TRBJ1-4 | - | TRBV11-2 | TGTGCCAGCAGCTTACATCATGGAGGGTTTAATGGAAAACTGTTTTTT | CASSLHHGGFNGKLFF
- | TRBJ2-7 | - | TRBV12-3/TRBV12-4 | TGTACCAGCAGTCCCGGCTACGAACAGTACTTC | CTSSPGYEQYF